The clone carrying this T cell receptor (beta chain) was seen a handful of times. Its target is unknown. Germline lookup yields CDR1 SQVTM and CDR2 ANQGSEA. V was clipped by 0 bases and J by 1 base, with 15 bases between them. The CDR3 length is 16 residues. The data were obtained in a study of T cell responses to AZD1222 COVID-19 vaccine. Whole-study findings and limits: Baseline seropositivity characterized only 5 or 6 AZD1222 recipients. Most donors were white British and more were female, and clonal diversity was possibly underestimated.

Method: immunoSEQ multiplex PCR; TCRdb's copy keeps in-frame clones and lacks some. The profile covers about 140,000 clones, with approximately 86% appearing a single time and 3% to 4.5% taken by the ten largest. The V call is TRBV29-1, the J call TRBJ1-1; weak D call: TRBD1 (6 bases). Sequences were derived from peripheral blood, sampled on day 0 of AZD1222 vaccination. The clonotype was recovered from an adult in good health. The CDR3 DNA follows: TGCAGCGTTGAAGATCTGAGGGGGGAGCCGAACACTGAAGCTTTCTTT. This codes for CSVEDLRGEPNTEAFF. Looking up the rest from reference TRBV29-1 and TRBJ1-1 gives the full variable domain: SAVISQKPSRDICQRGTSLTIQCQVDSQVTMMFWYRQQPGQSLTLIATANQGSEATYESGFVIDKFPISRPNLTFSTLTVSNMSPEDSSIYLCSVEDLRGEPNTEAFFGQGTRLTVV.